A single sample gave rise to the 20 T cell receptor beta chains below, sequenced in a study of OX40 agonist ivuxolimab in advanced cancers. Repertoires were generated with immunoSEQ multiplex PCR, while TCRdb's copy carries only in-frame clones and drops some. Among approximately 65,000 clones listed, roughly 87% were seen once. The sample was CD4+ or CD8+ T cells sorted from blood, taken in a trial of the OX40 agonist ivuxolimab. These receptors were obtained from an adult with an advanced solid tumor such as melanoma, head and neck, liver or kidney cancer.

The gene calls are TRBV6-1 and TRBJ1-1; possibly TRBD1 for D (5 bases). Germline V gene data show CDR1 as MNHNS and CDR2 as SASEGT. The CDR3 contains 16 residues. V lost 0 bases and J lost 2, with 13 bases in between. The CDR3, as DNA: TGTGCCAGCAGTGAAGCGAGGGGACGGCGAAACACTGAAGCTTTCTTT. It yields the protein CASSEARGRRNTEAFF.

The chain has TRBV18 and TRBJ2-3, with D uncertain. Trimming took off 6 bases at V and 6 bases at J, with 10 bases between the two ends. CDR3 size: 12 residues. The germline CDR1 and CDR2 sequences are KGHSH and LQKENI. DNA of the CDR3: TGTGCCAGCTCTCCTCGGTCGGATACGCAGTATTTT. Its translation: CASSPRSDTQYF.

The rearrangement uses TRBV7-9 and TRBJ1-1, with D perhaps matching TRBD1 (6 bases). Trimming left V 4 bases short and J 1 base short, with 10 bases between. CDR3 size: 14 residues. The germline gives CDR1 SEHNR, CDR2 FQNEAQ (reference sequence). CDR3 nucleotide sequence: TGTGCCAGCAGCTGGGGAGGGGGGAACACTGAAGCTTTCTTT. Translation: CASSWGGGNTEAFF.

J is TRBJ1-6 and V is TRBV4-3; 8 bases line up with TRBD1. Germline CDR1 is LGHNA and CDR2 is YSLEER. The CDR3 contains 14 residues. Trimming took 3 bases from V and 7 from J; bases not matched to a gene: 2. The CDR3 region is CASSQDRENSPLHF. In DNA form, the CDR3 reads TGCGCCAGCAGCCAGGACAGGGAGAATTCACCCCTCCACTTT.

The V gene is TRBV7-2, the J gene TRBJ1-2; D remains unclear. The V gene lost 3 bases and the J gene lost 0 bases, with 11 bases spanning the gap. The CDR3 has 15 amino acids. Germline V CDR1 and CDR2: SGHTA, FQGNSA. CDR3 residues: CASSFSGRTNYGYTF. The CDR3 DNA reads TGTGCCAGCAGCTTCTCCGGCAGAACTAACTATGGCTACACCTTC.

This clone has more than one count but fewer than ten. This chain links TRBV30 with TRBJ1-2; 10 nucleotides match TRBD1. This CDR3 has 15 residues. The V gene's germline CDR1 is GTSNPN and CDR2 SVGIG (reference sequence). The V and J ends lost 4 bases and 2 bases, in that order; junction bases with no gene match: 7. CDR3 bases: TGTGCCTGGACCCCCCGGACAGGGGGAAACTATGGCTACACCTTC. Amino acids: CAWTPRTGGNYGYTF.

V is TRBV6-5 and J is TRBJ2-1; possible D gene TRBD1, 6 bases. This CDR3 contains 16 residues. V was trimmed by 2 bases and J by 0 bases, leaving 11 bases between them. Germline V gene sequence: CDR1 MNHEY, CDR2 SVGAGI. The CDR3 DNA sequence: TGTGCCAGCAGTTACGAGGGACAAAGCTCCTACAATGAGCAGTTCTTC. Residues: CASSYEGQSSYNEQFF.

The chain joins TRBV5-6 to TRBJ2-7; no definite D call. V lost 3 bases, J lost 2 bases, and 9 bases lay in between. Per germline, CDR1 SGHDT and CDR2 YYEEEE. The CDR3 loop spans 13 amino acids. Here the CDR3 DNA reads TGTGCCAGCAGCTCGGACCATGCCTACGAGCAGTACTTC. Translated: CASSSDHAYEQYF.

The chain links TRBV4-2 to TRBJ2-1; D might be TRBD1 or TRBD2, each matching 6 bases. This CDR3 has 17 residues. V shed 1 base and J shed 0 bases, with 13 bases lying between them. In germline, CDR1 is LGHNA, CDR2 YNFKEQ. DNA of the CDR3: TGTGCCAGCAGCCAAGGACGACTAGGGGGCTCCTACAATGAGCAGTTCTTC. Translating it yields CASSQGRLGGSYNEQFF.

This chain connects TRBV11-3 to TRBJ1-1; D is possibly TRBD1 (5 bases). V shed 2 bases and J shed 1 base, with 8 bases lying between them. The CDR3 loop spans 14 amino acids. CDR1 is SGHNT and CDR2 is YENEEA in the germline V gene. The DNA of the CDR3 is TGTGCCAGCAGCTTACAGGGTTCGAACACTGAAGCTTTCTTT. Protein product: CASSLQGSNTEAFF.

The chain is built from TRBV7-9 and TRBJ2-3, with 8 nucleotides matching TRBD2. CDR1 and CDR2 (germline): SEHNR, FQNEAQ (reference sequence). Trimming took 5 bases from V and 2 from J; bases not matched to a gene: 9. CDR3 length: 16 amino acids. In DNA form, the CDR3 reads TGTGCCAGCAGCCCCACCGGGAGGGCACTCACAGATACGCAGTATTTT. This sequence encodes CASSPTGRALTDTQYF.

There are a few counts of this clone. This chain connects TRBV4-3 to TRBJ1-1; 9 bases agree with TRBD1. The CDR3 extends over 13 amino acids. Germline CDR1 and CDR2: LGHNA and YSLEER. V gave up 2 bases and J gave up 7 bases; unmatched junction bases: 2. CDR3 sequence reads: CASSQPGQGEAFF. CDR3 nucleotide sequence: TGCGCCAGCAGCCAACCGGGACAGGGTGAAGCTTTCTTT.

This sequence joins TRBV7-2 and TRBJ2-5; 9 positions match TRBD1. There are 15 residues in the CDR3. CDR1 is SGHTA, CDR2 FQGNSA, per germline. Germline trimming cut 5 bases from V and 3 bases from J; bases unmatched to any gene: 7. Here the CDR3 reads CASSPDRGREETQYF. The CDR3 DNA sequence: TGTGCCAGCAGCCCTGACAGGGGGAGAGAAGAGACCCAGTACTTC.

The chain links TRBV7-6 to TRBJ1-3, with no clear D. The germline V gene encodes CDR1 SGHVS and CDR2 FNYEAQ. The CDR3 loop spans 13 amino acids. Trimming shortened V by 1 base and J by 1 base, and 2 bases separated the two germline ends. This CDR3 is CASSLGSGNTIYF. In nucleotides, the CDR3 is TGTGCCAGCAGCTTAGGTTCTGGAAACACCATATATTTT.

This chain connects TRBV7-9 to TRBJ1-1; D is uncertain. CDR1 is SEHNR and CDR2 is FQNEAQ in the germline V gene (reference sequence). The CDR3 has 15 residues. Trimming cost V 1 base and J 3 bases, with 12 bases left between them. CDR3 in amino acids: CASSLEGFTHTEAFF. The CDR3 DNA follows: TGTGCCAGCAGCTTAGAAGGCTTTACACACACTGAAGCTTTCTTT. Combining the CDR3 with reference TRBV7-9 and TRBJ1-1 gives the whole variable domain DTGVSQNPRHKITKRGQNVTFRCDPISEHNRLYWYRQTLGQGPEFLTYFQNEAQLEKSRLLSDRFSAERPKGSFSTLEIQRTEQGDSAMYLCASSLEGFTHTEAFFGQGTRLTVV.

V gene TRBV6-1 combines with J gene TRBJ2-4; 12 bases align to TRBD1. The germline V gene encodes CDR1 MNHNS and CDR2 SASEGT. Germline trimming cut 7 bases from V and 7 bases from J; bases unmatched to any gene: 8. The CDR3 contains 15 residues. The CDR3 coding sequence is TGTGCCAGCACGGGACAGGGGGCATCTTTGAACATTCAGTACTTC. Translated, it gives CASTGQGASLNIQYF.

As to this clone: Mismatch with germline at one junction end may stem from a read error. V gene TRBV5-4 combines with J gene TRBJ1-3, with 8 bases identical to TRBD1. CDR3 size: 16 residues. Germline V gene data show CDR1 as SGHNT and CDR2 as YYREEE (reference sequence). For the CDR3, the DNA is TGTGCCAGCAGCCCCGGACAGGGTCGGACTGGAAACACCACATATTTT. It encodes CASSPGQGRTGNTTYF.

The rearrangement joins TRBV5-1 to TRBJ2-2; TRBD1 matches 9 bases. CDR3 length: 18 residues. CDR1 SGHRS and CDR2 YFSETQ come from the germline V gene. Germline trimming cut 2 bases from V and 5 bases from J; bases unmatched to any gene: 13. CDR3 nucleotides: TGCGCCAGCAGCTTTGTCCGATCGGACAGGGGATGGACCGGGGAGCTGTTTTTT. Encoded protein: CASSFVRSDRGWTGELFF.

The chain is built from TRBV27 and TRBJ2-7; D not certain. CDR3 length: 13 residues. Trimming pared 3 bases from V and 0 bases from J, leaving 6 bases between. Germline CDR1 reads MNHEY; CDR2 reads SMNVEV (reference sequence). The DNA of the CDR3 is TGTGCCAGCAGTTTCGAGCGCTCCTACGAGCAGTACTTC. Translating gives CASSFERSYEQYF.

The chain employs TRBV5-1 and TRBJ1-6; maybe TRBD1 (6 bases). Germline CDR1 is SGHRS and CDR2 is YFSETQ. The V end was cut by 4 bases, the J end by 10 bases, with 12 bases between. This CDR3 region has 13 residues. As DNA, the CDR3 is TGCGCCAGCAGCGGGGAGGGGGAATCACCCCTCCACTTT. Amino acids: CASSGEGESPLHF.